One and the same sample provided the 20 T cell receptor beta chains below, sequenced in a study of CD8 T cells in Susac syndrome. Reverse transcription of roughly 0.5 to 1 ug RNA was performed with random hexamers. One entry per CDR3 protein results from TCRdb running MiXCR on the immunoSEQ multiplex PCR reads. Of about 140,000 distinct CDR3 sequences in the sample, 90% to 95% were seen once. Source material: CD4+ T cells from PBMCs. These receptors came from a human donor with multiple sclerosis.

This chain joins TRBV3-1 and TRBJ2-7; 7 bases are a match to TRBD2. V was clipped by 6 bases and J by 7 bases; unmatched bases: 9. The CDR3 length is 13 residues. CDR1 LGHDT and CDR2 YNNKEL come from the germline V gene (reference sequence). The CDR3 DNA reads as TGTGCCAGCAGTCGAGGCGGGGGACGGGAGCAGTACTTC. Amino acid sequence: CASSRGGGREQYF.

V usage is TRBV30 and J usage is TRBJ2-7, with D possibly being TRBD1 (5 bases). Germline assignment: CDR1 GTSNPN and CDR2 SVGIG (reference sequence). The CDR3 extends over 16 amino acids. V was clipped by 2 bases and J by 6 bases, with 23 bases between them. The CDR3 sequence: CAWSLRETPWWGEQYF. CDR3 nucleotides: TGTGCCTGGAGTCTCAGGGAAACACCCTGGTGGGGCGAGCAGTACTTC. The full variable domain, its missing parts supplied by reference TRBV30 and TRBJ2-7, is SQTIHQWPATLVQPVGSPLSLECTVEGTSNPNLYWYRQAAGRGLQLLFYSVGIGQISSEVPQNLSASRPQDRQFILSSKKLLLSDSGFYLCAWSLRETPWWGEQYFGPGTRLTVT.

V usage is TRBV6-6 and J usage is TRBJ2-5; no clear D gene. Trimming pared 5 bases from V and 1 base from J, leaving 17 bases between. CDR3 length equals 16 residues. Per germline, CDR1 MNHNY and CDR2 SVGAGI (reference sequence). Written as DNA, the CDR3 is TGTGCCAGCAGTCGCTCTTTAGCCGCGTCCCAAGAGACCCAGTACTTC. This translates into CASSRSLAASQETQYF.

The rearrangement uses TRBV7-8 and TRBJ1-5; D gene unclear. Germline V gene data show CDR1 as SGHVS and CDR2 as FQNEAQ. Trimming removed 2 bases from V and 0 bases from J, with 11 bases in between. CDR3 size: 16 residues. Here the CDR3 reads CASSLRTSNSNQPQHF. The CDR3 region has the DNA TGTGCCAGCAGCTTAAGGACTTCCAATAGCAATCAGCCCCAGCATTTT. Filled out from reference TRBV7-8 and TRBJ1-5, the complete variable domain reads GAGVSQSPRYKVAKRGQDVALRCDPISGHVSLFWYQQALGQGPEFLTYFQNEAQLDKSGLPSDRFFAERPEGSVSTLKIQRTQQEDSAVYLCASSLRTSNSNQPQHFGDGTRLSIL.

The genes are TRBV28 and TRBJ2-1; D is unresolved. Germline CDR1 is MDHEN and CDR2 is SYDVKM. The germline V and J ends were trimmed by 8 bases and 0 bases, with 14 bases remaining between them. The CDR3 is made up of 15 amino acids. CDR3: CASDTVYTSYNEQFF. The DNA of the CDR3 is TGTGCCAGCGATACGGTCTACACCTCCTACAATGAGCAGTTCTTC.

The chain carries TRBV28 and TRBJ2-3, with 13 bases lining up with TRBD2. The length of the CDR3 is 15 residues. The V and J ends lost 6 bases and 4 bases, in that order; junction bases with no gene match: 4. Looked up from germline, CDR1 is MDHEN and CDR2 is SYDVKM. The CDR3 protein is CASRPGLAGPDTQYF. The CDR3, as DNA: TGTGCCAGCAGGCCGGGACTAGCGGGGCCAGATACGCAGTATTTT.

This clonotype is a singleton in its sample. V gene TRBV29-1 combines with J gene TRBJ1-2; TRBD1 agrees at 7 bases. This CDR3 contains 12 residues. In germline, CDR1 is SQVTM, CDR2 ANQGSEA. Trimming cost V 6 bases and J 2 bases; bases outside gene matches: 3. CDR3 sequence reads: CSVQTGNYGYTF. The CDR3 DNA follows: TGCAGCGTGCAGACAGGGAACTATGGCTACACCTTC.

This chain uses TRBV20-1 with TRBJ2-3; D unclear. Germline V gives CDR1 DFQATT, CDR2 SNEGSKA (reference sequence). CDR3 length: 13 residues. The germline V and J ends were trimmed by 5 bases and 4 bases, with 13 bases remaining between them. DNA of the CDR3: TGCAGTGCTGGCCGAGACGAGGCAGATACGCAGTATTTT. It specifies CSAGRDEADTQYF.

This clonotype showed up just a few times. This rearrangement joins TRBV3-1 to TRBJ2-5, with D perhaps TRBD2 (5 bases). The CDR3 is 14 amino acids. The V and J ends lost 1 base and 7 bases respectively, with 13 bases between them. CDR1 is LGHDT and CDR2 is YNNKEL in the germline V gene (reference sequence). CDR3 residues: CASSQVGIGGTQYF. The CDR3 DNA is TGTGCCAGCAGCCAAGTCGGGATCGGTGGGACCCAGTACTTC.

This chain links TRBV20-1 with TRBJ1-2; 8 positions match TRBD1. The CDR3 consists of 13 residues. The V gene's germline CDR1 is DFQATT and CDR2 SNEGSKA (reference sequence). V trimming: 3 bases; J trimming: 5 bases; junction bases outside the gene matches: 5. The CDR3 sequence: CSASPDRVYGYTF. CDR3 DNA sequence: TGCAGTGCTAGCCCGGACAGGGTTTATGGCTACACCTTC.

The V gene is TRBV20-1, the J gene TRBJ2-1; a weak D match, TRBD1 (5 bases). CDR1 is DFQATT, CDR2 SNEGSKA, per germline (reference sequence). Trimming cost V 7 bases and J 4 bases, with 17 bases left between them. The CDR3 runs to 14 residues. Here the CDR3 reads CSVTRRVGYNEQFF. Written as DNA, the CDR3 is TGCAGTGTTACGCGCAGGGTGGGATACAATGAGCAGTTCTTC.

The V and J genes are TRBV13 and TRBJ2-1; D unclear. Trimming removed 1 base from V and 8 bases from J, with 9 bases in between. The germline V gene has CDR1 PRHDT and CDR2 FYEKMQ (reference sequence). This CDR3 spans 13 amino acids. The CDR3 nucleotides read TGTGCCAGCAGCTTAGCCCGATTTTATGAGCAGTTCTTC. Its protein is CASSLARFYEQFF.

The CDR3 coding sequence is TGCGCCAGCAGCTTAACCGGGACAGGGTACACTGAAGCTTTCTTT. This encodes CASSLTGTGYTEAFF. This chain links TRBV5-1 with TRBJ1-1, with 9 bases that match TRBD1. Looked up from germline, CDR1 is SGHRS and CDR2 is YFSETQ. The CDR3 is 15 residues long. V gave up 2 bases and J gave up 3 bases; unmatched junction bases: 5.

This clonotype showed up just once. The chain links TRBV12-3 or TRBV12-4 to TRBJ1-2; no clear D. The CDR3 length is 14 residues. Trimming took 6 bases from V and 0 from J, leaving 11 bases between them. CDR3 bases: TGTGCCAGCAGCCGATACAGAGCTAACTATGGCTACACCTTC. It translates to CASSRYRANYGYTF.

CDR3 in amino acids: CASSPTSGLAKNIQYF. In nucleotides, the CDR3 is TGTGCCAGCAGCCCGACTAGCGGCCTAGCCAAAAACATTCAGTACTTC. V gene TRBV7-2 combines with J gene TRBJ2-4, with 9 bases lining up with TRBD2. CDR1 and CDR2 (germline): SGHTA, FQGNSA. V lost 5 bases and J lost 0; bases outside the gene matches: 5. The CDR3 is 16 residues long.

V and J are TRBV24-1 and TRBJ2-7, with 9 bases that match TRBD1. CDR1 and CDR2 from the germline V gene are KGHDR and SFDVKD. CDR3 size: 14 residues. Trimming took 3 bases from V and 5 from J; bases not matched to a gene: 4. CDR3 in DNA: TGTGCCACCAGTGATCGGACAGGGGCTGACGAGCAGTACTTC. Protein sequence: CATSDRTGADEQYF.

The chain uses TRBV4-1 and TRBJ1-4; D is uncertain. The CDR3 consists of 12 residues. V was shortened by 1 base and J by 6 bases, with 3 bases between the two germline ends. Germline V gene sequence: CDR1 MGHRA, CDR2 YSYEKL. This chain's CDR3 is CASSQAYEKLFF. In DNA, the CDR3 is TGCGCCAGCAGCCAAGCATATGAAAAACTGTTTTTT.

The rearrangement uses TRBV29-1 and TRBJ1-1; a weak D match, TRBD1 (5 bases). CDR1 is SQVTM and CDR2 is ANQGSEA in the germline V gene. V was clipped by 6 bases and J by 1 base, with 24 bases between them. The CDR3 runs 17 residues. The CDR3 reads CSVAASLREGRNTEAFF. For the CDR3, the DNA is TGCAGCGTCGCAGCCTCTCTCAGGGAGGGTAGGAACACTGAAGCTTTCTTT.

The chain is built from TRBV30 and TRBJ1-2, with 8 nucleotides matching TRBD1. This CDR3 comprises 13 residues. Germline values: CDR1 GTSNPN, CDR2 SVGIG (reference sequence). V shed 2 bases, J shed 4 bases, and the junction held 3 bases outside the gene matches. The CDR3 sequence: CAWSLDRAYGYTF. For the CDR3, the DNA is TGTGCCTGGAGTCTGGACAGGGCCTATGGCTACACCTTC.

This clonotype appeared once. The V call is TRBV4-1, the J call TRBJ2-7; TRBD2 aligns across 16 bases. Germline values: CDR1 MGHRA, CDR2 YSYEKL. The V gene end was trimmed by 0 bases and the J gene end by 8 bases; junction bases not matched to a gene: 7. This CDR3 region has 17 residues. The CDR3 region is CASSQEGTSGGERKQYF. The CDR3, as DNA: TGCGCCAGCAGCCAAGAGGGGACTAGCGGGGGGGAAAGAAAGCAGTACTTC.